The clone carrying this T cell receptor beta chain appeared a single time. This study enrolled people aged roughly 18 to 100 from around 26 US geographic areas. Assignments of participants to cohorts depended upon their own reported clinical history. Germline V gives CDR1 MNHNS, CDR2 SASEGT. The CDR3 runs to 14 residues. Trimming took 5 bases from V and 5 from J; bases not matched to a gene: 5. This entry is derived from a study of blood T cell repertoires in COVID-19. Authors' methods: Amplification of reference gene primers provided the estimated nucleated cell counts. Clones were read by immunoSEQ multiplex PCR, and TCRdb kept only the in-frame ones, dropping some. That table supplies the V and J calls and clone size; D and trimming were determined from the DNA. The sample consists of 330,000 or so clones, about 90% of them appearing once.

Sequencing was carried out using PBMCs or T cells enriched from blood (not recorded which). The TCR originated in a woman in her thirties who had recovered from COVID-19. V is TRBV6-1 and J is TRBJ1-1, with TRBD1 identical over 10 bases. CDR3 bases: TGTGCCAGCAGTACAGGACAGGGGGAGACTGAAGCTTTCTTT. This gives the protein CASSTGQGETEAFF.